Here is one T cell receptor (beta chain) with its context. The antigen is undetermined. Profiled with immunoSEQ multiplex PCR; TCRdb holds only in-frame clones, not every one. The table records about 2.1 million clones, approximately 92% of them present only once. This entry comes from a study of shared clonotypes between healthy human individuals. Background on the study: The study drew on a couple of women and a few men aged 18 to 49 as donors.

Study results and limitations: Rarefaction exposed incomplete sorted-subset sequencing despite large depth.

Naive CD8 cells comprised CD45RO-negative, CCR7-positively selected cells, excluding terminally differentiated effector memory CD45RA+ cells. Trimming cost V 4 bases and J 5 bases, with 13 bases left between them. CDR1 is MNHNY and CDR2 is SVGAGI in the germline V gene (reference sequence). CDR3 length equals 14 residues. The genes are TRBV6-6 and TRBJ2-3; tentatively, D is TRBD1 (6 bases). The TCR was taken from a man in his late teens or twenties in good health. Some clones in this sample may be carry-over from other donors' samples. The sequenced material came from naive CD8+ T cells from PBMCs. The CDR3 DNA sequence: TGTGCCAGCAGTTCCCCCTCACAGGGAGATACGCAGTATTTT. Translation gives CASSSPSQGDTQYF.